Following are 25 T cell receptor beta chains from one sample sequenced in a study of T cell clones after liver transplantation. The table came from immunoSEQ multiplex PCR; TCRdb's copy has only in-frame clones and leaves some out. This sample has about 47,000 clones, with 70% to 90% found just once. Here the sequenced sample was CD8+ T cells from blood, taken 12 months after liver transplant. The source of these receptors is a human patient who received a liver transplant. Some T cells may be the graft donor's.

The genes are TRBV19 and TRBJ1-2; D gene ambiguous. CDR1 is LNHDA and CDR2 is SQIVND in the germline V gene (reference sequence). This CDR3 has 10 residues. V was clipped by 10 bases and J by 4 bases, with 7 bases between them. The CDR3 DNA reads TGTGCCACCTATGGCTATGGCTACACCTTC. This translates into CATYGYGYTF.

This clone was seen a single time. V and J are TRBV13 and TRBJ1-4; 11 positions match TRBD1. The germline V gene has CDR1 PRHDT and CDR2 FYEKMQ (reference sequence). J lost 4 bases, V lost 8 bases, and 6 bases had no gene match. CDR3 size: 15 residues. The DNA for the CDR3 is TGTGCCAGCTCTGGGACAGGGGGAAGTAATGAAAAACTGTTTTTT. Translating it yields CASSGTGGSNEKLFF.

The V gene is TRBV7-2, the J gene TRBJ2-7, with 13 bases fitting TRBD2. The CDR3 is made up of 16 amino acids. V shed 4 bases and J 0 bases; nucleotides not matched to a gene: 3. Looked up from germline, CDR1 is SGHTA and CDR2 is FQGNSA. The CDR3 loop is CASSSWTSGGSYEQYF. The DNA for the CDR3 is TGTGCCAGCAGCTCCTGGACTAGCGGGGGCTCCTACGAGCAGTACTTC.

The genes are TRBV7-2 and TRBJ2-5; 12 bases match TRBD2. V lost 5 bases and J lost 4; bases outside the gene matches: 5. CDR3 length: 15 amino acids. Germline loops: CDR1 SGHTA, CDR2 FQGNSA. The CDR3 here is CASSRLAGVLETQYF. CDR3 sequence (DNA): TGTGCCAGCAGCCGACTAGCGGGAGTACTAGAGACCCAGTACTTC.

This chain uses TRBV11-2 with TRBJ1-4; D may be TRBD1 (5 bases). The CDR3 contains 15 residues. V shed 2 bases and J shed 3 bases, with 10 bases lying between them. Germline CDR1 is SGHAT and CDR2 is FQNNGV. The CDR3 DNA sequence: TGTGCCAGCAGCTTACTTGACAGACCTAATGAAAAACTGTTTTTT. Protein: CASSLLDRPNEKLFF.

The genes are TRBV10-1 and TRBJ2-1; D remains ambiguous. This CDR3 region has 16 residues. V lost 5 bases and J 0 bases, leaving 14 bases between the germline ends. CDR1 is WNHNN, CDR2 SYGVQD, per germline (reference sequence). As DNA, the CDR3 is TGCGCCAGCAGTCCTTCATCCGCGAGCTCCTACAATGAGCAGTTCTTC. This encodes CASSPSSASSYNEQFF.

This chain links TRBV7-6 with TRBJ2-2; 14 bases line up with TRBD2. Germline CDR1 reads SGHVS; CDR2 reads FNYEAQ. The trim removed 4 bases at V and 5 bases at J, leaving 9 bases unmatched. CDR3 length equals 18 residues. The DNA for the CDR3 is TGTGCCAGCAGCTACATGGGACTAGCGGGAGTAAAAACCGGGGAGCTGTTTTTT. Residues: CASSYMGLAGVKTGELFF.

The chain combines TRBV7-9 with TRBJ2-7; maybe TRBD1 (5 bases). This CDR3 is built from 15 residues. Trimming pared 5 bases from V and 0 bases from J, leaving 14 bases between. Germline CDR1 reads SEHNR; CDR2 reads FQNEAQ (reference sequence). CDR3 DNA sequence: TGTGCCAGCAGCCCCAGGGTTACTCCCTCCTACGAGCAGTACTTC. As protein: CASSPRVTPSYEQYF.

The chain has TRBV9 and TRBJ2-1, with D unresolved. This CDR3 has 14 residues. Per germline, CDR1 SGDLS and CDR2 YYNGEE. Trimming left V 3 bases short and J 2 bases short, with 9 bases between. CDR3 in amino acids: CASSGSITYNEQFF. The CDR3 DNA reads TGTGCCAGCAGCGGTAGTATCACCTACAATGAGCAGTTCTTC.

CDR3 in DNA: TGTGCCAGCAGCACCCCCGGACAGGGTCGAAGCTCCTACGAGCAGTACTTC. This codes for CASSTPGQGRSSYEQYF. The chain combines TRBV28 with TRBJ2-7; TRBD1 matches 8 bases. With V trimmed by 6 bases and J by 0 bases, 13 bases remained unmatched. The CDR3 runs 17 residues. Germline CDR1 MDHEN, CDR2 SYDVKM. Looking up the rest from reference TRBV28 and TRBJ2-7 gives the full variable domain: DVKVTQSSRYLVKRTGEKVFLECVQDMDHENMFWYRQDPGLGLRLIYFSYDVKMKEKGDIPEGYSVSREKKERFSLILESASTNQTSMYLCASSTPGQGRSSYEQYFGPGTRLTVT.

The chain links TRBV6-5 to TRBJ1-2, with D perhaps matching TRBD1 (6 bases). CDR1 and CDR2 (germline): MNHEY, SVGAGI. The V gene lost 7 bases and the J gene lost 8 bases, with 17 bases spanning the gap. This CDR3 has 13 amino acids. Here the CDR3 reads CASTLRGASGYTF. CDR3 DNA sequence: TGTGCCAGCACCTTACGGGGGGCTAGCGGCTACACCTTC.

This clone was observed a handful of times. This chain links TRBV4-3 with TRBJ2-3; TRBD2 matches at 9 bases. This CDR3 has 16 amino acids. V lost 4 bases and J lost 6; bases outside the gene matches: 11. CDR1 and CDR2 (germline): LGHNA, YSLEER. CDR3 amino acids: CASSPGTSRQGDTQYF. Written as DNA, the CDR3 is TGCGCCAGCAGCCCCGGGACTAGCAGGCAAGGGGATACGCAGTATTTT.

The chain joins TRBV19 to TRBJ2-2, with 7 positions matching TRBD1. With 8 bases clipped from V and 6 bases from J, the junction kept 3 bases outside the gene matches. Germline loops: CDR1 LNHDA, CDR2 SQIVND (reference sequence). The CDR3 is made up of 12 amino acids. This chain's CDR3 is CASLRGPGELFF. CDR3 DNA: TGTGCCAGTCTAAGGGGGCCCGGGGAGCTGTTTTTT.

The rearrangement links TRBV6-5 to TRBJ2-1, with D hard to call. The V end was cut by 0 bases, the J end by 7 bases, with 7 bases between. This CDR3 region has 13 residues. Germline V gene sequence: CDR1 MNHEY, CDR2 SVGAGI. CDR3 bases: TGTGCCAGCAGTTACTCGACCAGTAATGAGCAGTTCTTC. Its translation: CASSYSTSNEQFF.

J is TRBJ2-1 and V is TRBV4-1, with TRBD2 identical over 16 bases. Trimming cost V 1 base and J 9 bases; bases outside gene matches: 9. Per germline, CDR1 MGHRA and CDR2 YSYEKL. The CDR3 runs to 18 residues. The DNA for the CDR3 is TGCGCCAGCAGCCAAGTCCCGGGACTAGCGGGAGGGCGGTTTGAGCAGTTCTTC. This gives the protein CASSQVPGLAGGRFEQFF.

As regards this clone: Distinct nucleotide sequences in the sample also encode this CDR3. The chain uses TRBV29-1 and TRBJ1-2, with no clear D. Germline V lookup: CDR1 SQVTM, CDR2 ANQGSEA. This CDR3 region has 11 residues. The V end was cut by 3 bases, the J end by 2 bases, with 4 bases between. The CDR3 loop is CSVDLNYGYTF. The CDR3 DNA follows: TGCAGCGTTGACCTGAACTATGGCTACACCTTC. Variable domain in full (rest from reference TRBV29-1 and TRBJ1-2): SAVISQKPSRDICQRGTSLTIQCQVDSQVTMMFWYRQQPGQSLTLIATANQGSEATYESGFVIDKFPISRPNLTFSTLTVSNMSPEDSSIYLCSVDLNYGYTFGSGTRLTVV.

V is TRBV27 and J is TRBJ2-7; no clear D. The CDR3 sequence is 12 residues long. The germline V and J ends were trimmed by 4 bases and 2 bases, with 6 bases remaining between them. The germline V gene encodes CDR1 MNHEY and CDR2 SMNVEV (reference sequence). The chain's CDR3 is CASSSLAYEQYF. The DNA for the CDR3 is TGTGCCAGCAGTTCCCTAGCCTACGAGCAGTACTTC.

J is TRBJ2-6 and V is TRBV7-9, with 11 bases identical to TRBD2. V lost 2 bases and J lost 4; bases outside the gene matches: 10. This CDR3 region has 19 residues. Germline assignment: CDR1 SEHNR and CDR2 FQNEAQ (reference sequence). CDR3 in DNA: TGTGCCAGCAGCTTACTGGCTTCTAGCGGGAGGACCGGGGCCAACGTCCTGACTTTC. It is translated as CASSLLASSGRTGANVLTF.

The chain has TRBV27 and TRBJ2-7; D ambiguous. The CDR3 length is 15 residues. Germline CDR1 MNHEY, CDR2 SMNVEV (reference sequence). Trimming left V 5 bases short and J 2 bases short, with 16 bases between. The CDR3 loop reads CASSPSRAPTYEQYF. As DNA, the CDR3 is TGTGCCAGCAGTCCCTCCCGGGCCCCGACCTACGAGCAGTACTTC.

The genes are TRBV7-8 and TRBJ2-1, with D possibly matching TRBD2 (6 bases). With 5 bases removed from V and 4 bases from J, the gap between germline ends came to 12 bases. Per the germline V gene, CDR1 is SGHVS and CDR2 is FQNEAQ. The CDR3 is made up of 14 amino acids. CDR3 DNA: TGTGCCAGCAGCCCCGGAGGGTTGTACAATGAGCAGTTCTTC. It specifies CASSPGGLYNEQFF.

V usage is TRBV28 and J usage is TRBJ2-1; 14 nucleotides match TRBD2. Unmatched junction bases numbered 1, after V lost 8 bases and J lost 7 bases. The CDR3 spans 13 residues. CDR1 is MDHEN and CDR2 is SYDVKM in the germline V gene. The CDR3 DNA is TGTGCCAGCGGACTAGCGGGAGGAAATGAGCAGTTCTTC. Translated, it gives CASGLAGGNEQFF.

The chain has TRBV4-1 and TRBJ2-7; 8 bases are shared with TRBD1. This CDR3 comprises 16 residues. Germline-derived CDR1 and CDR2 are MGHRA and YSYEKL. J was trimmed by 2 bases and V by 6 bases; bases with no gene match: 12. CDR3 sequence reads: CASSLRWTGTTYEQYF. The CDR3 DNA reads TGCGCCAGCAGTCTCCGATGGACAGGGACGACCTACGAGCAGTACTTC.

The chain recombines TRBV6-6 with TRBJ1-5; D is unclear. Deletions cut 2 bases from V and 3 bases from J, with 8 bases between. Germline V gene lookup returns CDR1 MNHNY and CDR2 SVGAGI (reference sequence). There are 14 residues in the CDR3. Here the CDR3 DNA reads TGTGCCAGCAGTTACGTGGCAGTCAATCAGCCCCAGCATTTT. Its protein is CASSYVAVNQPQHF.

The rearrangement links TRBV27 to TRBJ1-5; 8 bases agree with TRBD1. From germline, CDR1 is MNHEY and CDR2 SMNVEV (reference sequence). V was clipped by 2 bases and J by 5 bases; unmatched bases: 2. CDR3 size: 14 residues. In DNA form, the CDR3 reads TGTGCCAGCAGTTTACAGGGGGCTTATCAGCCCCAGCATTTT. Encoded protein: CASSLQGAYQPQHF.

The rearrangement joins TRBV9 to TRBJ2-3, with D perhaps matching TRBD2 (6 bases). Germline CDR1 is SGDLS and CDR2 is YYNGEE. The length of the CDR3 is 15 residues. V was trimmed by 3 bases and J by 3 bases, leaving 14 bases between them. CDR3 bases: TGTGCCAGCAGCGGTAGCGGAGAGGGGACAGATACGCAGTATTTT. It yields the protein CASSGSGEGTDTQYF.